These 8 T cell receptor beta chains came from one sample sequenced in a study of regulatory T cells in long-lasting Graves disease. Construction of the TCR beta libraries employed iRepertoire HTBI primers in conjunction with Arm-PCR of CDR3 regions. Each CDR3 protein is one row after TCRdb ran MiXCR on the multiplex PCR reads. This table has approximately 540,000 distinct CDR3 sequences, 9.5% to 15% appearing once. Time point indicated: newly diagnosed GD, antithyroid drugs for less than 3 months. Generation of the TCR library employed RNA extracted from PBMCs. These records were also assigned to another study, of T cells in Graves' hyperthyroidism and ophthalmopathy.

The sample was peripheral blood mononuclear cells (PBMCs), taken at new diagnosis, from a patient treated with antithyroid drugs. These receptor sequences come from a woman aged 25 to 39 with Graves disease.

This clonotype was counted a single time. Since a much larger clone is just one base distant, this may be a read error. The rearrangement joins TRBV5-1 to TRBJ2-5; 7 nucleotides line up with TRBD2. The J segment lost 5 bases and the V segment lost 0 bases, leaving 4 bases of the junction unmatched. Germline lookup yields CDR1 SGHRS and CDR2 YFSETQ. The CDR3 loop spans 14 amino acids. The CDR3 reads CASSLALAVETQYF. CDR3 coding DNA: TGCGCCAGCAGCTTGGCCCTAGCGGTGGAGACCCAGTACTTC. Full variable domain (remainder filled in from reference TRBV5-1 and TRBJ2-5): KAGVTQTPRYLIKTRGQQVTLSCSPISGHRSVSWYQQTPGQGLQFLFEYFSETQRNKGNFPGRFSGRQFSNSRSEMNVSTLELGDSALYLCASSLALAVETQYFGPGTRLLVL.

This clonotype was seen at least ten times. The rearrangement uses TRBV11-2 and TRBJ2-7, with 11 bases lining up with TRBD2. Germline loops: CDR1 SGHAT, CDR2 FQNNGV. This CDR3 region has 17 residues. V lost 4 bases, J lost 9 bases, and 17 bases stayed unmatched. The CDR3 DNA is TGTGCCAGCAGCTCGGGGGGGACTAGCGGAGCAACAGACAGGCAGTACTTC. Encoded protein: CASSSGGTSGATDRQYF.

The chain has TRBV27 and TRBJ2-7; TRBD1 agrees at 8 bases. V lost 5 bases and J lost 3; bases outside the gene matches: 3. Germline-derived CDR1 and CDR2 are MNHEY and SMNVEV (reference sequence). CDR3 size: 13 residues. The DNA of the CDR3 is TGTGCCAGCAGTCAGGGGGCCGACTACGAGCAGTACTTC. Its protein is CASSQGADYEQYF.

This clonotype has only a few counts. The rearrangement joins TRBV2 to TRBJ2-7; the match to TRBD1 covers 10 bases. The length of the CDR3 is 14 residues. The junction had 4 bases not matched to a gene; V was cut back by 3 bases and J by 5 bases. Germline CDR1 reads SNHLY; CDR2 reads FYNNEI. The CDR3 is CASSDRDRGHEQYF. In DNA, the CDR3 is TGTGCCAGCAGTGACCGGGACAGGGGCCACGAGCAGTACTTC.

This clonotype occurred many times. The J gene is TRBJ1-4, the V gene TRBV7-9; D gene uncertain. V was cut by 1 base and J by 6 bases, with 15 bases left in between. This CDR3 comprises 16 residues. Germline-derived CDR1 and CDR2 are SEHNR and FQNEAQ (reference sequence). DNA of the CDR3: TGTGCCAGCAGCTTAGGTCCGGCCAGGTGGGATGAAAAACTGTTTTTT. Amino acid sequence: CASSLGPARWDEKLFF.

This clonotype has ten or more counts. The chain recombines TRBV28 with TRBJ1-1; D unclear. Germline CDR1 reads MDHEN; CDR2 reads SYDVKM. V shed 1 base and J shed 3 bases, with 6 bases lying between them. This CDR3 is 13 amino acids long. This CDR3 reads CASSLYEDTEAFF. The CDR3 DNA follows: TGTGCCAGCAGTTTATACGAGGACACTGAAGCTTTCTTT.

This clonotype was detected ten times or more. The chain recombines TRBV12-3 or TRBV12-4 with TRBJ2-3; D not resolved. The CDR3 runs to 14 residues. V was shortened by 10 bases and J by 4 bases, with 18 bases between the two germline ends. The CDR3 sequence is CANGLRWVPDTQYF. The CDR3, as DNA: TGTGCCAACGGTTTACGGTGGGTTCCAGATACGCAGTATTTT.

About this clonotype itself: This may be a read error, as it is one base from a much larger clone. V gene TRBV10-3 combines with J gene TRBJ2-1; the match to TRBD2 covers 7 bases. The CDR3 extends over 14 amino acids. Germline V lookup: CDR1 ENHRY, CDR2 SYGVKD. V lost 5 bases and J lost 6; bases outside the gene matches: 7. CDR3 region: CAISTSAPFNEQFF. CDR3 bases: TGTGCCATCAGTACTAGCGCACCCTTCAATGAGCAGTTCTTC.